In this sample, the clone carrying this TCR beta chain turned up once. What it binds is unknown. Together with a sample-barcoded 5' primer, a J-beta primer mix was included in a second PCR lasting roughly 6 to 12 cycles. With 12 random nucleotides, a template-switch adaptor tagged each individual cDNA molecule. TCRdb reprocessed the 5' RACE reads with MiXCR, giving one entry per CDR3 protein. The data hold about 1.5 million distinct CDR3 sequences, with less than 45% observed a single time. These data are taken from a study of blood T cells in healthy people across ages. Whole-study context: Template switching picked up about one barcoded beta molecule for each two T cells.

The study's findings and limits: A strong correlation between TCR beta diversity and naive T cell percentage was seen.

This CDR3 has 17 residues. The germline CDR1 and CDR2 sequences are SGHDN and FVKESK. A minimum of 6 million PBMCs was isolated per sample. This chain links TRBV14 with TRBJ2-1; D is perhaps TRBD1 or TRBD2 (5 bases each). The last part of the DNA fits TRBJ2-7 better; the J call may be wrong. The TCR originated in a woman under 30 in good health. The specimen sequenced was blood. The DNA of the CDR3 is TGTGCCAGCAGCCAAGTCACGGGGCGAGGCTCCTACAATGAGCAGTACTTC. This codes for CASSQVTGRGSYNEQYF.